This T cell receptor (beta chain) comes out of a study of T cell repertoires in cytomegalovirus infection. Overall study context: Signatures in public TCR beta sequences pointed to both CMV infection and matching HLA type.

Study-wide results and caveats: There were HLA-C-restricted CMV-specific TCR beta clonotypes dominating the ex vivo response. Accumulated public TCR beta family frequency recognized individuals carrying CMV together with the relevant HLA.

TCRdb called the reads again in MiXCR, with one record for every CDR3 protein. The profile shows roughly 760,000 distinct CDR3 sequences, 35% to 40% of them singletons. The CDR3 extends over 12 amino acids. The germline gives CDR1 DFQATT, CDR2 SNEGSKA (reference sequence). V lost 6 bases, J lost 5 bases, and 5 bases stayed unmatched. With respect to this clonotype: Its antigen is unknown.

The receptor was isolated from a human donor in good health (CMV status not recorded). Some clones in this sample may be carry-over from other donors' samples. Sequenced input: PBMCs. The chain uses TRBV20-1 and TRBJ2-7; 9 bases match TRBD2. For the CDR3, the DNA is TGCAGTGCACCGGGACTAGCAAACGAGCAGTACTTC. The encoded protein is CSAPGLANEQYF.